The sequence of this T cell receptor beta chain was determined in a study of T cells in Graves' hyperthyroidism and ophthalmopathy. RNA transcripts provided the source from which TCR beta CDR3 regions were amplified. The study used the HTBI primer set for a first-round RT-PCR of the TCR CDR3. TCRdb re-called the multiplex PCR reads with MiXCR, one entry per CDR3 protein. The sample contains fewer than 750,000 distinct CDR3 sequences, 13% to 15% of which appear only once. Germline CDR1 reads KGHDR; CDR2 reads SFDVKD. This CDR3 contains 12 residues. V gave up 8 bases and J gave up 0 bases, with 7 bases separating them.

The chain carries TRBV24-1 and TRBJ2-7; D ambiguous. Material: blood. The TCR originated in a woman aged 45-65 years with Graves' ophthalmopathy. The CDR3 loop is CATNQSSYEQYF. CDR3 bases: TGTGCCACCAATCAGAGCTCCTACGAGCAGTACTTC.